This TCR beta chain was retrieved from a study of T-cell reconstitution after alpha-beta-depleted transplantation in children. Study-level findings and limits: The origin of alpha-beta T cells about two months after transplant was reportedly several hundred expanded graft clones. The authors attributed T-cell counts and diversity one year after transplant mostly to newly produced T cells.

Germline V gives CDR1 SGHRS, CDR2 YFSETQ. V shed 0 bases, J shed 4 bases, and the junction held 2 bases outside the gene matches. CDR3 length: 15 amino acids. The authors prepared the TCRbeta library with unique molecular identifiers. TCRdb used MiXCR to reprocess the PCR reads, holding one entry per CDR3 protein. This sample carries about 540,000 distinct CDR3 sequences, 27% of them seen once, and the ten largest clones take 30% to 45%. A remark on this clonotype: Its antigen is not identified.

The sample here was PBMCs, taken before TCRalphabeta/CD19-depleted stem cell transplant. The chain combines TRBV5-1 with TRBJ2-2; TRBD2 matches 8 bases. The TCR sequence derives from a boy under two years old with Wiskott-Aldrich syndrome, due to receive a stem cell transplant. CDR3 protein: CASSLDLAGTGELFF. DNA for the CDR3: TGCGCCAGCAGCTTGGACCTAGCGGGCACCGGGGAGCTGTTTTTT.